This T cell receptor (beta chain) was found in a study of molecular identifiers for immune sequencing clone quantification. Study conclusions and caveats: Among effectors, clones above 20 RNA copies held over 98% of molecules; among naive cells, under 1%.

Previously described methods and listed TCR primers produced bulk TCR libraries. TCRdb independently ran MiXCR on the PCR reads; one entry per CDR3 protein. The sample yields more than 450,000 distinct CDR3 sequences, roughly a fifth seen once. The CDR3 spans 15 residues. V lost 6 bases and J 5 bases, leaving 20 bases between the germline ends. RNA fractions of 10%, 30% or 50% and roughly 19,000 to 1,000,000 sorted cells were the source of naive CD8 libraries. This clonotype has a handful of counts. Its antigen is still unknown. The chain combines TRBV12-3 or TRBV12-4 with TRBJ2-7, with a possible D match to TRBD1 (6 bases). Sequenced sample: naive CD8+ T cells from blood, with Jurkat cell RNA spiked in. Subset in this sample: FACS-sorted CD8+CD4-CCR7+CD45RA+ naive T cells. The clonotype was recovered from a human donor in good health. Some libraries in this study had Jurkat cell RNA spiked in. CDR3 residues: CASRDLNRVSHEQYF. The DNA for the CDR3 is TGTGCCAGCAGGGATCTAAACAGGGTGAGCCACGAGCAGTACTTC.